Presented here are 27 T cell receptor beta chains from one specimen sequenced in a study of PD-L1 blockade in urothelial cancer. TCRdb's copy holds only in-frame clones and misses some; the assay was immunoSEQ multiplex PCR. Here the sample spans about 88,000 clones, over 90% being singletons. The sequenced sample was PBMCs, obtained around atezolizumab (anti-PD-L1) treatment. Receptors were obtained from a man aged 60 to 75 with urothelial cancer.

V is TRBV10-2 and J is TRBJ1-4; 10 bases are a match to TRBD1. Per the germline V gene, CDR1 is WSHSY and CDR2 is SAAADI. The CDR3 covers 17 residues. J was trimmed by 0 bases and V by 3 bases; bases with no gene match: 4. CDR3 bases: TGCGCCAGCAGTGACGCGACAGGGGGCGCAACTAATGAAAAACTGTTTTTT. Encoded protein: CASSDATGGATNEKLFF.

The chain recombines TRBV27 with TRBJ2-6; 9 nucleotides agree with TRBD1. The CDR3 is made up of 15 amino acids. The V gene end was trimmed by 6 bases and the J gene end by 4 bases; junction bases not matched to a gene: 4. Germline lookup yields CDR1 MNHEY and CDR2 SMNVEV (reference sequence). CDR3 bases: TGTGCCAGCAGCCGGACAGGGGCCGGGGCCAACGTCCTGACTTTC. Protein: CASSRTGAGANVLTF.

The CDR3 nucleotides read TGTGCCAGCAGCCCGGGACTAGCGGAGACCCAGTACTTC. It is translated as CASSPGLAETQYF. This sequence joins TRBV4-2 and TRBJ2-5, with TRBD2 identical over 10 bases. Unmatched junction bases numbered 1, after V lost 4 bases and J lost 5 bases. Germline values: CDR1 LGHNA, CDR2 YNFKEQ. The CDR3 is made up of 13 amino acids.

J is TRBJ2-4 and V is TRBV2, with 9 bases fitting TRBD2. Germline V gene sequence: CDR1 SNHLY, CDR2 FYNNEI. The V gene end was trimmed by 3 bases and the J gene end by 0 bases; junction bases not matched to a gene: 6. CDR3 length: 17 amino acids. The CDR3 protein is CASSELGLAIAKNIQYF. The CDR3, as DNA: TGTGCCAGCAGTGAGTTAGGACTAGCGATAGCCAAAAACATTCAGTACTTC.

V and J are TRBV28 and TRBJ2-7; 10 bases fit TRBD2. Germline CDR1 reads MDHEN; CDR2 reads SYDVKM. V lost 2 bases to trimming and J lost 7 bases; unmatched junction nucleotides: 8. The CDR3 spans 15 residues. As DNA, the CDR3 is TGTGCCAGCAGTTTAGGGCTAGCGGGAGCGAGTGAGCAGTACTTC. This gives the protein CASSLGLAGASEQYF.

J is TRBJ1-5 and V is TRBV5-6; D unresolved. V lost 2 bases to trimming and J lost 1 base, with 7 bases between them. Germline V gives CDR1 SGHDT, CDR2 YYEEEE. The CDR3 totals 14 residues. CDR3 loop: CASSFGQSNQPQHF. CDR3 coding DNA: TGTGCCAGCAGCTTTGGGCAGAGCAATCAGCCCCAGCATTTT. Using reference TRBV5-6 and TRBJ1-5 for the parts outside the CDR3, the full variable domain is DAGVTQSPTHLIKTRGQQVTLRCSPKSGHDTVSWYQQALGQGPQFIFQYYEEEERQRGNFPDRFSGHQFPNYSSELNVNALLLGDSALYLCASSFGQSNQPQHFGDGTRLSIL.

V usage is TRBV10-2 and J usage is TRBJ2-3; 7 nucleotides agree with TRBD2. The CDR3 totals 15 residues. The V gene's germline CDR1 is WSHSY and CDR2 SAAADI. V lost 6 bases and J lost 3; bases outside the gene matches: 9. The CDR3 DNA reads TGCGCCAGCAGATCTCGGGGGGTGGGAACAGATACGCAGTATTTT. Translated, it gives CASRSRGVGTDTQYF.

V gene TRBV30 combines with J gene TRBJ2-7; D may be TRBD2 (7 bases). V shed 2 bases and J shed 5 bases, with 10 bases lying between them. Germline V gene lookup returns CDR1 GTSNPN and CDR2 SVGIG (reference sequence). The CDR3 runs 12 residues. The CDR3 DNA sequence: TGTGCCTGGAGTAGGGGGGGGGACGAGCAGTACTTC. This sequence encodes CAWSRGGDEQYF. Variable domain in full (rest from reference TRBV30 and TRBJ2-7): SQTIHQWPATLVQPVGSPLSLECTVEGTSNPNLYWYRQAAGRGLQLLFYSVGIGQISSEVPQNLSASRPQDRQFILSSKKLLLSDSGFYLCAWSRGGDEQYFGPGTRLTVT.

This chain connects TRBV19 to TRBJ2-7; D unresolved. Germline V gene sequence: CDR1 LNHDA, CDR2 SQIVND (reference sequence). The CDR3 has 12 amino acids. V was cut by 10 bases and J by 5 bases, with 15 bases left in between. The CDR3: CATQRSPDEQYF. In nucleotides, the CDR3 is TGTGCCACCCAAAGAAGTCCAGACGAGCAGTACTTC.

The V call is TRBV10-3, the J call TRBJ2-2, with 9 bases matching TRBD1. The germline gives CDR1 ENHRY, CDR2 SYGVKD. V was pared by 6 bases and J by 4 bases, with 9 bases of the junction left unmatched. The CDR3 contains 16 residues. The CDR3 protein is CAIRLRQGVSTGELFF. In nucleotides, the CDR3 is TGTGCCATCAGGCTAAGACAGGGGGTGTCCACCGGGGAGCTGTTTTTT.

The gene calls are TRBV9 and TRBJ1-2, with 8 bases aligning to TRBD1. J lost 6 bases, V lost 4 bases, and 5 bases had no gene match. From germline, CDR1 is SGDLS and CDR2 YYNGEE. There are 13 residues in the CDR3. CDR3 amino acids: CASSPGQGDGYTF. The CDR3 coding sequence is TGTGCCAGCAGCCCTGGACAGGGAGATGGCTACACCTTC.

The rearrangement links TRBV2 to TRBJ2-4; perhaps TRBD2 as D (6 bases). CDR3 length: 17 residues. Trimming took 0 bases from V and 6 from J, leaving 18 bases between them. Germline-derived CDR1 and CDR2 are SNHLY and FYNNEI. This CDR3 reads CASSEALLAQQTNIQYF. CDR3 nucleotide sequence: TGTGCCAGCAGTGAAGCGCTTCTAGCGCAGCAAACAAACATTCAGTACTTC.

This clone has more than one count but fewer than ten. The chain couples TRBV29-1 to TRBJ2-1, with TRBD2 as a possible D gene (5 bases). The germline gives CDR1 SQVTM, CDR2 ANQGSEA. Deletions cut 4 bases from V and 5 bases from J, with 15 bases between. The CDR3 has 14 residues. CDR3 region: CSVGIGHGNNEQFF. CDR3 nucleotide sequence: TGCAGCGTTGGGATTGGGCACGGGAACAATGAGCAGTTCTTC.

V and J are TRBV5-1 and TRBJ2-7; 7 positions agree with TRBD2. J was trimmed by 0 bases and V by 1 base; bases with no gene match: 1. The CDR3 runs to 14 residues. Germline CDR1 SGHRS, CDR2 YFSETQ. The CDR3 coding sequence is TGCGCCAGCAGCTTGCCGGGGGGCTCCTACGAGCAGTACTTC. Translating gives CASSLPGGSYEQYF.

J is TRBJ1-2 and V is TRBV7-2; TRBD1 agrees at 7 bases. The length of the CDR3 is 12 residues. With 2 bases clipped from V and 8 bases from J, the junction kept 2 bases outside the gene matches. Germline V gene data show CDR1 as SGHTA and CDR2 as FQGNSA. CDR3 nucleotide sequence: TGTGCCAGCAGCTTAACAGGGGACGGCTACACCTTC. Protein sequence: CASSLTGDGYTF.

CDR3 in DNA: TGTGCCAGCAGCTCCCAGACAGGGATGGCCAAAAACATTCAGTACTTC. Translating it yields CASSSQTGMAKNIQYF. The rearrangement links TRBV9 to TRBJ2-4, with 7 bases that match TRBD1. Germline CDR1 reads SGDLS; CDR2 reads YYNGEE. The CDR3 spans 16 residues. V was clipped by 4 bases and J by 1 base; unmatched bases: 8.

The chain carries TRBV5-1 and TRBJ2-1; the match to TRBD2 covers 7 bases. CDR1 and CDR2 (germline): SGHRS, YFSETQ. J gave up 8 bases and V 0 bases, and 8 bases lay outside the gene matches. This CDR3 contains 15 residues. CDR3 bases: TGCGCCAGCAGCTTGGGGACGGGAGGAGACGATGAGCAGTTCTTC. This encodes CASSLGTGGDDEQFF.

A few counts support this clone. The chain is built from TRBV19 and TRBJ2-3; possibly TRBD1 for D (6 bases). Trimming took 9 bases from V and 6 from J, leaving 13 bases between them. In germline, CDR1 is LNHDA, CDR2 SQIVND (reference sequence). The CDR3 has 12 residues. This chain's CDR3 is CASGTGTDTQYF. CDR3 DNA sequence: TGTGCCAGCGGTACAGGGACGGATACGCAGTATTTT. Drawing the rest from reference TRBV19 and TRBJ2-3, the complete variable domain is DGGITQSPKYLFRKEGQNVTLSCEQNLNHDAMYWYRQDPGQGLRLIYYSQIVNDFQKGDIAEGYSVSREKKESFPLTVTSAQKNPTAFYLCASGTGTDTQYFGPGTRLTVL.

The chain links TRBV7-2 to TRBJ2-7, with D possibly matching TRBD2 (9 bases). CDR3 length: 18 amino acids. Deletions cut 6 bases from V and 2 bases from J, with 26 bases between. In germline, CDR1 is SGHTA, CDR2 FQGNSA. The chain's CDR3 is CASRPGGGGAAKAYEQYF. The CDR3 DNA reads as TGTGCCAGCAGGCCAGGGGGCGGGGGGGCCGCCAAAGCCTACGAGCAGTACTTC.

J is TRBJ1-3 and V is TRBV2, with D perhaps TRBD1 (5 bases). Trimming shortened V by 3 bases and J by 0 bases, and 12 bases separated the two germline ends. The CDR3 runs to 16 residues. Germline assignment: CDR1 SNHLY and CDR2 FYNNEI. CDR3 coding DNA: TGTGCCAGCAGTGATATTGCGCAGGGCTCTGGAAACACCATATATTTT. Translating gives CASSDIAQGSGNTIYF.

J is TRBJ2-1 and V is TRBV5-4; 9 nucleotides match TRBD2. Trimming took 4 bases from V and 0 from J; bases not matched to a gene: 14. Per the germline V gene, CDR1 is SGHNT and CDR2 is YYREEE (reference sequence). This CDR3 comprises 19 residues. CDR3 sequence (DNA): TGTGCCAGCAGCCCGACCTCGAGACTAGCGGTTAGCTCCTACAATGAGCAGTTCTTC. Its protein is CASSPTSRLAVSSYNEQFF.

This clone was detected only once. The rearrangement joins TRBV30 to TRBJ2-7; 10 bases fit TRBD1. CDR3 length equals 14 residues. The J segment lost 0 bases and the V segment lost 4 bases, leaving 3 bases of the junction unmatched. The germline V gene has CDR1 GTSNPN and CDR2 SVGIG (reference sequence). The CDR3 nucleotides read TGTGCCTGGACCAGGACAGGGGGCTCCTACGAGCAGTACTTC. Translating it yields CAWTRTGGSYEQYF.

This clone appeared a single time. V gene TRBV29-1 combines with J gene TRBJ2-5; perhaps TRBD2 as D (7 bases). Germline V gene data show CDR1 as SQVTM and CDR2 as ANQGSEA. The V end was cut by 5 bases, the J end by 2 bases, with 9 bases between. CDR3 length: 12 residues. This CDR3 reads CSVRGAQETQYF. CDR3 DNA sequence: TGCAGCGTTCGGGGGGCACAAGAGACCCAGTACTTC.

The genes are TRBV7-2 and TRBJ2-7; perhaps TRBD1 as D (6 bases). V was shortened by 6 bases and J by 2 bases, with 14 bases between the two germline ends. This CDR3 comprises 14 residues. CDR1 and CDR2 from the germline V gene are SGHTA and FQGNSA. CDR3 residues: CASRLQGPTYEQYF. CDR3 DNA: TGTGCCAGCAGACTACAGGGACCAACCTACGAGCAGTACTTC.

This clone has just a few counts. The chain uses TRBV9 and TRBJ1-3, with 7 bases fitting TRBD1. V dropped 1 base and J dropped 1; count of bases not matched to a gene: 2. From germline, CDR1 is SGDLS and CDR2 YYNGEE. The CDR3 is 15 amino acids. The CDR3 spells CASSVRQGSGNTIYF. The CDR3 DNA sequence: TGTGCCAGCAGCGTAAGACAGGGATCTGGAAACACCATATATTTT.

V and J are TRBV2 and TRBJ2-1, with TRBD2 identical over 13 bases. Germline CDR1 is SNHLY and CDR2 is FYNNEI. Losses at the gene ends were 7 bases for V and 4 bases for J; bases not matched to a gene: 4. The CDR3 length is 15 residues. CDR3 sequence reads: CASKRGLAGYNEQFF. CDR3 nucleotide sequence: TGTGCCAGCAAGAGGGGACTAGCGGGGTACAATGAGCAGTTCTTC.

In DNA form, the CDR3 reads TGCGCCAGCAGCCAAGAACCATGGCAGGGAGGCACTGAAGCTTTCTTT. Amino acid sequence: CASSQEPWQGGTEAFF. This rearrangement joins TRBV4-3 to TRBJ1-1, with TRBD1 as a possible D gene (5 bases). V lost 0 bases and J lost 4, with 15 bases in between. The CDR3 loop spans 16 amino acids. Germline assignment: CDR1 LGHNA and CDR2 YSLEER.